This entry is about one T cell receptor (beta chain). The antigen is unknown. Germline assignment: CDR1 MGHRA and CDR2 YSYEKL. The ends lost 1 base at V and 9 bases at J; junction bases unmatched: 2. This CDR3 spans 14 amino acids. Healthy individuals who donated bone marrow served as the donors. This entry comes from a study of cytomegalovirus exposure and HLA in healthy donors. The PCR employed 60 Vbeta primers together with 13 Jbeta primers. Only in-frame clones appear in the TCRdb table, and some are missing; sequencing was by immunoSEQ multiplex PCR. The sample carries some 100,000 clones, 76% recorded once. Study conclusions and caveats: Clonal expansion, a later analysis showed, was greater in HLA-associated TCR beta chains than in equally common others.

The chain links TRBV4-1 to TRBJ1-6; 8 nucleotides align to TRBD1. The sequence came from a woman between 40 and 55 years old in good health and CMV-seropositive. The specimen was PBMCs. As DNA, the CDR3 is TGCGCCAGCAGCCAAGGGGACAGGCTTTCACCCCTCCACTTT. This encodes CASSQGDRLSPLHF.